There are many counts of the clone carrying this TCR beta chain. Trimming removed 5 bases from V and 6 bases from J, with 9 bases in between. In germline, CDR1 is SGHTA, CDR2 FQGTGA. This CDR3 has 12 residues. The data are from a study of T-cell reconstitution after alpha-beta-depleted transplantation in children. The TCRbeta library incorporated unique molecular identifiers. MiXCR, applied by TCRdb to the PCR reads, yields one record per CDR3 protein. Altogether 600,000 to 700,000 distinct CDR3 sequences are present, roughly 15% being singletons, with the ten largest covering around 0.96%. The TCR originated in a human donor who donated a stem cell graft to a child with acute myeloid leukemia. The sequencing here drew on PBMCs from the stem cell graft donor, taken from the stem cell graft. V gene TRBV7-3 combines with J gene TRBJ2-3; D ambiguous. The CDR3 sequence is CASSPKSDTQYF. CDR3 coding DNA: TGTGCCAGCAGCCCTAAGTCGGATACGCAGTATTTT. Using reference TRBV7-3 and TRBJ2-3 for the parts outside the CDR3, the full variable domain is GAGVSQTPSNKVTEKGKYVELRCDPISGHTALYWYRQSLGQGPEFLIYFQGTGAADDSGLPNDRFFAVRPEGSVSTLKIQRTERGDSAVYLCASSPKSDTQYFGPGTRLTVL.